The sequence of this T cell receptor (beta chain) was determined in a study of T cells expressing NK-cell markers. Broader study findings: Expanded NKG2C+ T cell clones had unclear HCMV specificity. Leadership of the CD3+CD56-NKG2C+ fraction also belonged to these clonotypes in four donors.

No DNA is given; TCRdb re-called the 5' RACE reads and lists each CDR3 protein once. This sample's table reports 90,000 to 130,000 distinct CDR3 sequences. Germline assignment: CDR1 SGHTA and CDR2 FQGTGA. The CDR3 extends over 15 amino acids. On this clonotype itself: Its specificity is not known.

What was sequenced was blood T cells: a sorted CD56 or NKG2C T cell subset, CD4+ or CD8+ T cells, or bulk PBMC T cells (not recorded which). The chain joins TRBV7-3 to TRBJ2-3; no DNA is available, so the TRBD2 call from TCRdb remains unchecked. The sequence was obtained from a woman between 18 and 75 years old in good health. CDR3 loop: CASSSSGGASDTQYF.